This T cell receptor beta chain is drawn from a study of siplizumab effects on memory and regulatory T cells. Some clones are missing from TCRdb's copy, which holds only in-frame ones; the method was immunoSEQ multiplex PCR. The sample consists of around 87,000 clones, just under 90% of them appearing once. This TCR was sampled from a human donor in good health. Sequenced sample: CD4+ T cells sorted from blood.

The CDR3 nucleotides are TGTGCTAGTAGTCCCGGACGGGACAATGAGCAGTTCTTC. The encoded protein is CASSPGRDNEQFF. V usage is TRBV12-5 and J usage is TRBJ2-1; D is unclear. Germline assignment: CDR1 LGHNT and CDR2 FRNRAP. The CDR3 runs 13 residues. Deletions cut 8 bases from V and 5 bases from J, with 13 bases between.